This T cell receptor beta chain was identified in a study of cytomegalovirus exposure and HLA in healthy donors. Study observations and caveats: Within a later analysis, the majority of CMV-associated TCR beta chains appeared HLA-restricted. Available immune exposure information covered CMV serostatus only.

The PCR contained 60 Vbeta and 13 Jbeta primers. Assay used: immunoSEQ multiplex PCR; TCRdb lists only in-frame clones, some missing. This sample has 200,000 to 250,000 clones, with 75% to 90% found just once. As regards this clone: Antigen unknown.

The CDR3 loop spans 17 amino acids. Trimming took 3 bases from V and 4 from J, leaving 22 bases between them. Germline CDR1 reads SGHRS; CDR2 reads YFSETQ. V gene TRBV5-1 combines with J gene TRBJ1-1; D is perhaps TRBD1 (6 bases). The sequenced sample consisted of PBMCs. The source is a woman aged 18-29 years in good health and CMV-seronegative. CDR3 region: CASSWTLQGKEATEAFF. The DNA of the CDR3 is TGCGCCAGCAGCTGGACCTTACAGGGTAAGGAAGCCACTGAAGCTTTCTTT.